One T cell receptor (beta chain) is described in this entry. Its antigen is undetermined. V lost 7 bases and J lost 1, with 15 bases in between. Germline loops: CDR1 SGHTA, CDR2 FQGNSA. The CDR3 runs 15 residues. Every immunoSEQ plate was one replicate of a subset's evenly spread DNA. Data came from immunoSEQ multiplex PCR; TCRdb stores just in-frame clones and leaves some out. The sample lists some 580,000 clones; approximately 97% were seen once. This sample was taken from a study of shared clonotypes between healthy human individuals. Study-wide results and limits: Clonotypes shared by all four donors outscored non-shared clonotypes in generation probability. The sampled material consisted only of blood, and tissue repertoires are likely to differ.

The specimen was naive CD4+ T cells sorted from blood. Stated subset: CD45RA+ positively selected. This chain connects TRBV7-2 to TRBJ2-3; D is perhaps TRBD2 (5 bases). The TCR sequence derives from a woman aged 30 to 39 in good health. The DNA for the CDR3 is TGTGCCAGCATCGCAGTTGCGGGCCGCACAGATACGCAGTATTTT. Translation: CASIAVAGRTDTQYF.